One and the same sample provided the 11 T cell receptor beta chains below, sequenced in a study of T cell responses to AZD1222 COVID-19 vaccine. Repertoires were generated with immunoSEQ multiplex PCR, while TCRdb's copy carries only in-frame clones and drops some. Of approximately 150,000 clones listed, 90% to 95% were seen once; the top ten hold roughly 0.9%. This sample comprised peripheral blood, obtained on day 0 of AZD1222 vaccination. The source of these receptors is an adult in good health.

This chain connects TRBV13 to TRBJ1-6; D call uncertain. Germline V gives CDR1 PRHDT, CDR2 FYEKMQ (reference sequence). The length of the CDR3 is 13 residues. Trimming took 5 bases from V and 7 from J, leaving 9 bases between them. The CDR3 DNA is TGTGCCAGCAGCCAAGAGCAAAATTCACCCCTCCACTTT. Protein sequence: CASSQEQNSPLHF.

The chain couples TRBV7-9 to TRBJ2-5; the match to TRBD1 covers 10 bases. Germline V gives CDR1 SEHNR, CDR2 FQNEAQ (reference sequence). V lost 3 bases and J lost 4; bases outside the gene matches: 5. The CDR3 is 15 amino acids. The CDR3 region is CASSFWTGGGETQYF. As DNA, the CDR3 is TGTGCCAGCAGCTTTTGGACAGGGGGTGGAGAGACCCAGTACTTC.

The rearrangement uses TRBV5-1 and TRBJ2-5; no clear D. This CDR3 region has 13 residues. In germline, CDR1 is SGHRS, CDR2 YFSETQ. Trimming took off 0 bases at V and 2 bases at J, with 5 bases between the two ends. The CDR3 is CASSLVQQETQYF. In DNA, the CDR3 is TGCGCCAGCAGCTTGGTACAGCAAGAGACCCAGTACTTC.

V and J are TRBV4-1 and TRBJ1-4; D remains unclear. The germline V gene has CDR1 MGHRA and CDR2 YSYEKL. The V gene lost 3 bases and the J gene lost 3 bases, with 11 bases spanning the gap. There are 15 residues in the CDR3. CDR3 amino acids: CASSQASWANEKLFF. The CDR3 DNA follows: TGCGCCAGCAGCCAGGCCAGTTGGGCTAATGAAAAACTGTTTTTT.

The chain is built from TRBV7-8 and TRBJ1-4; TRBD1 might be the D (6 bases). The CDR3 loop spans 14 amino acids. The V and J ends lost 5 bases and 10 bases respectively, with 17 bases between them. In germline, CDR1 is SGHVS, CDR2 FQNEAQ. The CDR3 here is CASSRGSGGGKLFF. CDR3 coding DNA: TGTGCCAGCAGCCGAGGGTCCGGAGGGGGAAAACTGTTTTTT.

This clone was seen repeatedly, ten times or more. The chain has TRBV19 and TRBJ1-3, with D possibly matching TRBD1 (6 bases). The V gene lost 4 bases and the J gene lost 4 bases, with 14 bases spanning the gap. The CDR3 length is 15 residues. CDR1 is LNHDA and CDR2 is SQIVND in the germline V gene (reference sequence). CDR3: CASSTAQGYGNTIYF. The DNA of the CDR3 is TGTGCCAGTAGTACCGCACAGGGTTACGGAAACACCATATATTTT.

The chain recombines TRBV6-1 with TRBJ2-7; D call uncertain. The CDR3 extends over 14 amino acids. Germline V gene data show CDR1 as MNHNS and CDR2 as SASEGT. Trimming cost V 2 bases and J 5 bases, with 13 bases left between them. The CDR3 DNA follows: TGTGCCAGCAGTGAACCCTACGGTATTCACGAGCAGTACTTC. Amino acid sequence: CASSEPYGIHEQYF.

This chain connects TRBV6-5 to TRBJ2-7, with unresolved D. Germline assignment: CDR1 MNHEY and CDR2 SVGAGI. Trimming cost V 3 bases and J 0 bases, with 12 bases left between them. The CDR3 loop spans 15 amino acids. The CDR3 sequence: CASSYKPESSYEQYF. The CDR3 coding sequence is TGTGCCAGCAGTTATAAGCCCGAGAGCTCCTACGAGCAGTACTTC.

This chain joins TRBV6-2 or TRBV6-3 and TRBJ1-5, with no clear D. In germline, CDR1 is MNHEY, CDR2 SVGEGT. V dropped 7 bases and J dropped 6 bases, with 19 bases sitting between them. The CDR3 has 15 amino acids. The chain's CDR3 is CASNPEGRGVQPQHF. CDR3 bases: TGTGCCAGCAACCCTGAGGGCCGTGGGGTTCAGCCCCAGCATTTT.

The J gene is TRBJ2-2, the V gene TRBV5-1, with D possibly matching TRBD2 (5 bases). The CDR3 covers 15 residues. V gave up 7 bases and J gave up 1 base, with 14 bases separating them. Germline loops: CDR1 SGHRS, CDR2 YFSETQ. The CDR3 region has the DNA TGCGCCAGCGGAGGAAGGGCTAGGAACACCGGGGAGCTGTTTTTT. It specifies CASGGRARNTGELFF. Full variable domain (missing parts from reference TRBV5-1 and TRBJ2-2): KAGVTQTPRYLIKTRGQQVTLSCSPISGHRSVSWYQQTPGQGLQFLFEYFSETQRNKGNFPGRFSGRQFSNSRSEMNVSTLELGDSALYLCASGGRARNTGELFFGEGSRLTVL.

This rearrangement joins TRBV19 to TRBJ2-3; D is undetermined. The length of the CDR3 is 12 residues. V lost 9 bases to trimming and J lost 5 bases, with 12 bases between them. Germline V gene lookup returns CDR1 LNHDA and CDR2 SQIVND (reference sequence). CDR3 sequence (DNA): TGTGCCAGCTCCCTTAGGCGAGATACGCAGTATTTT. It codes for CASSLRRDTQYF.